This is a list of T cell receptor beta chains from one sample in a study of blood T cell repertoires in COVID-19. Using immunoSEQ multiplex PCR, the repertoire was profiled, and TCRdb retains in-frame clones only, with some absent. The sample carries 200,000 to 300,000 clones, around 83% recorded once. The sequenced sample was peripheral blood. The source of these receptors is a woman in her sixties with active or convalescent COVID-19. Both conserved end residues are part of each CDR3. D genes are given only for firm matches. The size entry is marked missing in some rows and otherwise reads once, few, many or a size class.

TRBV7-3	.	TRBJ2-5	TRBD2	TGTGCCAGCAGCCCCCGGGGAGCGGGGGGGCAGGAGACCCAGTACTTC	CASSPRGAGGQETQYF
TRBV7-9	.	TRBJ1-5	.	TGTGCCAGCAGCAAGCCTGATAGCAATCAGCCCCAGCATTTT	CASSKPDSNQPQHF
TRBV5-6	.	TRBJ1-1	TRBD1	TGTGCCAGCAGCCCCGCCTACCGACAGGGGAACACTGAAGCTTTCTTT	CASSPAYRQGNTEAFF
TRBV7-2	.	TRBJ1-4	TRBD1	TGTGCCAGCAGCTTAGCCGGGACAGGGCAGGAAAAACTGTTTTTT	CASSLAGTGQEKLFF
TRBV27	many	TRBJ2-1	TRBD2	TGTGCCAGCAGTTCACGACTAGCTCGGAACCACAATGAGCAGTTCTTC	CASSSRLARNHNEQFF
TRBV7-3	.	TRBJ1-6	.	TGTGCCAGCAGCTTTCGGGCCGGAGGGAATTCACCCCTCCACTTT	CASSFRAGGNSPLHF
TRBV4-1	.	TRBJ1-4	.	TGCGCCAGCAGCCGATCGACAGCAACTAATGAAAAACTGTTTTTT	CASSRSTATNEKLFF
TRBV3-1/TRBV3-2	.	TRBJ2-5	TRBD2	TGTGCCAGCAGCCAACGCCATATTTCTAGCGGGGGGGAGGAGACCCAGTACTTC	CASSQRHISSGGEETQYF
TRBV4-3	.	TRBJ1-2	.	TGCGCCAGCAGCCAAACGGACTACGACGGCTACACCTTC	CASSQTDYDGYTF
TRBV11-2	.	TRBJ2-3	TRBD2	TGTGCCAGCAGCTTTGCCCCAGCTAGCGGGGACCAGTGGGATACGCAGTATTTT	CASSFAPASGDQWDTQYF
TRBV10-3	few	TRBJ1-1	TRBD1	TGTGCCATCAGTCCTCAGGGGGCAGGGAACACTGAAGCTTTCTTT	CAISPQGAGNTEAFF
TRBV27	few	TRBJ1-1	TRBD1	TGTGCCAGCAGTCCCCGACAGGGGGAGACTGAAGCTTTCTTT	CASSPRQGETEAFF
TRBV12-3/TRBV12-4	once	TRBJ2-1	.	TGTGCCAGCAGTTCATACCCGAGCGATGAGCAGTTCTTC	CASSSYPSDEQFF
TRBV7-2	.	TRBJ2-7	.	TGTGCCAGCAGCTCGGGGTGGAGCTCCTACGAGCAGTACTTC	CASSSGWSSYEQYF
TRBV6-2/TRBV6-3	.	TRBJ1-1	.	TGTGCCAGCAGTCGACGTAGCCCTGAAGCTTTCTTT	CASSRRSPEAFF
TRBV7-9	.	TRBJ2-2	.	TGTGCCAGCAGCCCAGGGACCGGGGAGCTGTTTTTT	CASSPGTGELFF
TRBV9	.	TRBJ1-3	.	TGTGCCAGCAGCCCCCAGGTCGGGATTGCCCCCGGAAACACCATATATTTT	CASSPQVGIAPGNTIYF
TRBV7-9	.	TRBJ1-2	TRBD1	TGTGCCAGCAGTTACGAGACAGGGGGTTATGGCTACACCTTC	CASSYETGGYGYTF
TRBV2	.	TRBJ1-4	.	TGTGCCAGCAAATTGGGACATCCTAATGAAAAACTGTTTTTT	CASKLGHPNEKLFF
TRBV30	.	TRBJ1-6	.	TGTGCCTGGGTTCCTGGCGGGTATACCTTTTCACCCCTCCACTTT	CAWVPGGYTFSPLHF
TRBV11-2	.	TRBJ2-7	.	TGTGCCAGCAGCTTATTTAACGAGCAGTACTTC	CASSLFNEQYF
TRBV7-2	.	TRBJ1-6	.	TGTGCCAGCAGCTTAGGGAGCTCCTATAATTCACCCCTCCACTTT	CASSLGSSYNSPLHF
TRBV7-9	once	TRBJ2-1	TRBD2	TGTGCCAGCTCGGTTCCGGGACTAGCGACGTCCTACAATGAGCAGTTCTTC	CASSVPGLATSYNEQFF
TRBV6-2/TRBV6-3	.	TRBJ1-2	.	TGTGCCAGCAGTGCTACAGGAAACTATGGCTACACCTTC	CASSATGNYGYTF
TRBV18	.	TRBJ1-1	TRBD1	TGTGCCACACAAACAGGGGCTAACACTGAAGCTTTCTTT	CATQTGANTEAFF
TRBV24-1	.	TRBJ1-1	.	TGTGCCACCAGTGACCTCCGGGACAAATCCTGCACTGAAGCTTTCTTT	CATSDLRDKSCTEAFF
TRBV5-1	.	TRBJ1-5	TRBD1	TGCGCCAGCAGTCTCACAGGGGAAGGGCCCCAGCATTTT	CASSLTGEGPQHF
TRBV7-9	.	TRBJ1-5	.	TGTGCCAGCAGCTTTTCCAGTCAGCCCCAGCATTTT	CASSFSSQPQHF
TRBV30	.	TRBJ1-5	.	TGTGCCTGGAGCCGGGAGGGAAATCAGCCCCAGCATTTT	CAWSREGNQPQHF
TRBV28	many	TRBJ2-3	.	TGTGCCAGCGGTGGCGGGTTACGTCGCACAGATACGCAGTATTTT	CASGGGLRRTDTQYF
TRBV6-5	.	TRBJ1-1	.	TGTGCCAGCGGCTCCCTTTCTGAAGCTTTCTTT	CASGSLSEAFF
TRBV19	.	TRBJ1-3	TRBD1	TGTGCCAGTAGACTTACAGGGGACTCTGGAAACACCATATATTTT	CASRLTGDSGNTIYF
TRBV7-8	.	TRBJ2-7	.	TGTGCCAGCAGCTTACAGATTGCAGGAAGCTCCTACGAGCAGTACTTC	CASSLQIAGSSYEQYF